These 32 T cell receptor beta chains were all obtained from the same sample, sequenced in a study of cytomegalovirus exposure and HLA in healthy donors. TCRdb keeps only in-frame clones here, not all; method: immunoSEQ multiplex PCR. Among 95,000 to 150,000 clones, approximately 94% were seen once, and the ten largest hold over 1%. The material sequenced was PBMCs. Source of these receptors: a woman aged 18-30 years in good health and CMV-seronegative.

This chain joins TRBV5-6 and TRBJ1-2; D perhaps matches TRBD1 (6 bases). The CDR3 extends over 13 amino acids. Deletions cut 4 bases from V and 7 bases from J, with 14 bases between. CDR1 is SGHDT, CDR2 YYEEEE, per germline. The CDR3 sequence: CASSGKGGRGYTF. The CDR3 DNA sequence: TGTGCCAGCAGCGGTAAAGGGGGTCGTGGCTACACCTTC.

In its sample, this clone was seen once. The chain is built from TRBV11-1 and TRBJ1-2; 7 nucleotides line up with TRBD1. Unmatched junction bases numbered 7, after V lost 5 bases and J lost 4 bases. Germline V gene lookup returns CDR1 SGHAT and CDR2 FQDESV (reference sequence). The CDR3 runs 14 residues. The CDR3: CASSQQGSVYGYTF. The CDR3 region has the DNA TGTGCCAGCAGCCAACAGGGGAGCGTCTATGGCTACACCTTC.

The chain joins TRBV5-4 to TRBJ2-7; D is possibly TRBD2 (5 bases). The germline CDR1 and CDR2 sequences are SGHNT and YYREEE (reference sequence). The CDR3 covers 14 residues. Trimming left V 2 bases short and J 5 bases short, with 14 bases between. The CDR3: CASSFPGSINEQYF. The CDR3 DNA is TGTGCCAGCAGCTTCCCGGGAAGTATAAACGAGCAGTACTTC.

This clone was seen just once. This chain joins TRBV9 and TRBJ2-1, with unresolved D. This CDR3 contains 11 residues. Trimming stripped 4 bases from V and 10 bases from J, with 9 bases between. Per germline, CDR1 SGDLS and CDR2 YYNGEE. CDR3 residues: CASSLNTEQFF. As DNA, the CDR3 is TGTGCCAGCAGCCTCAATACAGAGCAGTTCTTC.

The chain joins TRBV6-1 to TRBJ1-1, with TRBD1 matching 7 bases. With 8 bases clipped from V and 8 bases from J, the junction kept 5 bases outside the gene matches. Germline CDR1 and CDR2: MNHNS and SASEGT. The CDR3 contains 11 residues. CDR3 coding DNA: TGTGCCAGCCACAGGGGCCTAGAAGCTTTCTTT. Translated: CASHRGLEAFF.

This clone was seen once. The chain recombines TRBV5-1 with TRBJ2-1, with D uncertain. Between the trimmed V and J ends, which lost 0 bases and 5 bases, there was a span of 12 bases. Germline assignment: CDR1 SGHRS and CDR2 YFSETQ. CDR3 length equals 15 residues. In DNA, the CDR3 is TGCGCCAGCAGCTTGGACGGGTCTCCGGACAATGAGCAGTTCTTC. Its translation is CASSLDGSPDNEQFF.

The chain is built from TRBV4-1 and TRBJ2-1; 9 bases match TRBD2. This CDR3 is built from 12 residues. V gave up 3 bases and J gave up 12 bases; unmatched junction bases: 3. CDR1 is MGHRA and CDR2 is YSYEKL in the germline V gene. The DNA for the CDR3 is TGCGCCAGCAGCCACGCGGGGGGGCGGCAGTTCTTC. Its translation: CASSHAGGRQFF.

The rearrangement links TRBV27 to TRBJ1-5; the D is unclear. The CDR3 runs 12 residues. CDR1 and CDR2 (germline): MNHEY, SMNVEV (reference sequence). The ends were cut back, 5 bases at V and 6 bases at J, with 8 bases in the middle. The CDR3 DNA sequence: TGTGCCAGCAGTCCTCCGGGTCAGCCCCAGCATTTT. Its protein is CASSPPGQPQHF.

This chain links TRBV14 with TRBJ2-1; weak D call: TRBD2 (5 bases). The CDR3 covers 13 residues. Germline values: CDR1 SGHDN, CDR2 FVKESK. V lost 3 bases, J lost 7 bases, and 10 bases lay in between. The CDR3 region is CASSQEEWNEQFF. In DNA, the CDR3 is TGTGCCAGCAGCCAGGAGGAGTGGAATGAGCAGTTCTTC. The variable domain in full, completed from reference TRBV14 and TRBJ2-1, reads EAGVTQFPSHSVIEKGQTVTLRCDPISGHDNLYWYRRVMGKEIKFLLHFVKESKQDESGMPNNRFLAERTGGTYSTLKVQPAELEDSGVYFCASSQEEWNEQFFGPGTRLTVL.

This clone was seen a single time. The CDR3 DNA reads as TGTGCCAGTAGTATTCAACGGGCCGGGGAGCTGTTTTTT. Translated: CASSIQRAGELFF. This sequence joins TRBV19 and TRBJ2-2; D not resolved. The CDR3 runs to 13 residues. Trimming removed 3 bases from V and 6 bases from J, with 8 bases in between. CDR1 and CDR2 from the germline V gene are LNHDA and SQIVND (reference sequence).

In its sample, this clone was seen once. The V gene is TRBV6-1, the J gene TRBJ1-6, with 7 bases matching TRBD1. CDR1 is MNHNS, CDR2 SASEGT, per germline. Trimming at V came to 8 bases and at J to 10 bases, leaving 8 bases not matched to a gene. The length of the CDR3 is 13 residues. Here the CDR3 reads CASCQGVASPLHF. CDR3 DNA: TGTGCCAGCTGTCAGGGGGTGGCGTCACCCCTCCACTTT.

The V call is TRBV5-4, the J call TRBJ2-1; 10 bases agree with TRBD2. The germline CDR1 and CDR2 sequences are SGHNT and YYREEE (reference sequence). The CDR3 runs to 15 residues. The V and J ends lost 0 bases and 10 bases, in that order; junction bases with no gene match: 7. As DNA, the CDR3 is TGTGCCAGCAGCTTGGACCTAGCGGGAGAGGGAGAGCAGTTCTTC. This codes for CASSLDLAGEGEQFF.

The chain joins TRBV12-1 to TRBJ2-2; the table calls TRBD1, which could not be checked here. TRBV12-1 is designated a pseudogene. This CDR3 has 15 residues. CDR3 protein: CASSPGTGASGELFF. CDR3 bases: TGTGCCAGCAGCCCCGGGACAGGGGCGAGCGGGGAGCTGTTTTTT.

The chain combines TRBV6-1 with TRBJ2-3, with 7 nucleotides matching TRBD2. Trimming at V came to 6 bases and at J to 4 bases, leaving 10 bases not matched to a gene. Germline V lookup: CDR1 MNHNS, CDR2 SASEGT. This CDR3 region has 15 residues. The CDR3: CASRDWAGVADTQYF. DNA for the CDR3: TGTGCCAGCAGGGATTGGGCGGGAGTAGCAGATACGCAGTATTTT.

This chain links TRBV5-6 with TRBJ2-2, with a tentative D call TRBD1 (6 bases). V was trimmed by 9 bases and J by 4 bases, leaving 13 bases between them. There are 13 residues in the CDR3. The V gene's germline CDR1 is SGHDT and CDR2 YYEEEE. CDR3 region: CATGNRATGELFF. Here the CDR3 DNA reads TGTGCCACGGGAAACAGGGCCACCGGGGAGCTGTTTTTT.

V usage is TRBV25-1 and J usage is TRBJ1-5, with a weak D call TRBD1 (5 bases). Germline V lookup: CDR1 MGHDK, CDR2 SYGVNS. CDR3 length: 14 residues. V shed 5 bases and J shed 3 bases, with 11 bases lying between them. The CDR3 spells CASSTVGPNQPQHF. CDR3 nucleotides: TGTGCCAGCAGTACCGTGGGGCCCAATCAGCCCCAGCATTTT.

V and J are TRBV6-5 and TRBJ2-7; D is possibly TRBD2 (5 bases). The CDR3 totals 13 residues. Germline V gene sequence: CDR1 MNHEY, CDR2 SVGAGI. V was cut by 5 bases and J by 3 bases, with 11 bases left in between. Here the CDR3 DNA reads TGTGCCAGCAGTCGCCCCGGAGGCTACGAGCAGTACTTC. It codes for CASSRPGGYEQYF.

The table lists this clone with a few counts. This chain links TRBV30 with TRBJ1-5, with TRBD1 identical over 7 bases. This CDR3 contains 15 residues. Germline-derived CDR1 and CDR2 are GTSNPN and SVGIG (reference sequence). Germline trimming cut 5 bases from V and 1 base from J; bases unmatched to any gene: 8. The CDR3 is CAWSNDRESNQPQHF. The CDR3 DNA sequence: TGTGCCTGGTCGAATGACAGGGAGAGCAATCAGCCCCAGCATTTT.

This clone has just one count. The chain combines TRBV28 with TRBJ2-5; D ambiguous. CDR1 MDHEN and CDR2 SYDVKM come from the germline V gene. There are 12 residues in the CDR3. V lost 6 bases and J lost 4, with 9 bases in between. CDR3 DNA: TGTGCCAGCAGAAGTAGTAGAGAGACCCAGTACTTC. Translation gives CASRSSRETQYF.

The chain recombines TRBV9 with TRBJ2-3; no clear D. V lost 4 bases to trimming and J lost 4 bases, with 13 bases between them. CDR1 SGDLS and CDR2 YYNGEE come from the germline V gene. The CDR3 extends over 14 amino acids. The CDR3 DNA is TGTGCCAGCAGCATCCTCCCCTCTGCAGATACGCAGTATTTT. Protein sequence: CASSILPSADTQYF.

CDR3 sequence reads: CASSLLWTGQETQYF. The CDR3 nucleotides are TGTGCCAGCAGCCTCCTTTGGACGGGACAAGAGACCCAGTACTTC. The chain is built from TRBV7-6 and TRBJ2-5, with D tentatively TRBD2 (5 bases). V was pared by 5 bases and J by 2 bases, with 15 bases between. CDR3 length: 15 residues. Germline CDR1 is SGHVS and CDR2 is FNYEAQ.

V usage is TRBV18 and J usage is TRBJ1-2; unclear D gene. The CDR3 runs to 12 residues. Germline loops: CDR1 KGHSH, CDR2 LQKENI. V was shortened by 3 bases and J by 8 bases, with 10 bases between the two germline ends. The CDR3 DNA follows: TGTGCCAGCTCACCCGCCGGGGAGGGCTACACCTTC. It codes for CASSPAGEGYTF.

J is TRBJ1-3 and V is TRBV30; 8 bases match TRBD1. Germline lookup yields CDR1 GTSNPN and CDR2 SVGIG (reference sequence). V shed 1 base, J shed 8 bases, and the junction held 7 bases outside the gene matches. The CDR3 totals 14 residues. The CDR3 loop reads CAWSGTGTGHTIYF. DNA for the CDR3: TGTGCCTGGAGTGGGACAGGGACCGGACACACCATATATTTT. Variable domain in full (rest from reference TRBV30 and TRBJ1-3): SQTIHQWPATLVQPVGSPLSLECTVEGTSNPNLYWYRQAAGRGLQLLFYSVGIGQISSEVPQNLSASRPQDRQFILSSKKLLLSDSGFYLCAWSGTGTGHTIYFGEGSWLTVV.

On this clone: The junction differs from germline at one of its ends, possibly a read error. The chain uses TRBV6-5 and TRBJ1-2; D unclear. The germline CDR1 and CDR2 sequences are MNHEY and SVGAGI. The CDR3 is 12 residues long. DNA for the CDR3: TGTGCCATCAGTGAAATGGCTCGTGGCTACACCTTC. Its translation is CAISEMARGYTF.

The chain has TRBV5-4 and TRBJ2-3; TRBD2 matches at 8 bases. Trimming took 1 base from V and 3 from J; bases not matched to a gene: 7. The CDR3 contains 16 residues. CDR1 and CDR2 from the germline V gene are SGHNT and YYREEE (reference sequence). Written as DNA, the CDR3 is TGTGCCAGCAGCTTGCTGGGCAGCGGGAGAACAGATACGCAGTATTTT. It yields the protein CASSLLGSGRTDTQYF.

The chain recombines TRBV6-1 with TRBJ1-1; no clear D gene. The CDR3 is made up of 13 amino acids. The V end lost 7 bases, the J end lost 0 bases, and 9 bases lay between the germline ends. The V gene's germline CDR1 is MNHNS and CDR2 SASEGT. The DNA of the CDR3 is TGTGCCAGCATTCGGGGTATGAACACTGAAGCTTTCTTT. It is translated as CASIRGMNTEAFF.

V gene TRBV7-9 combines with J gene TRBJ2-3; weak D call: TRBD2 (5 bases). The V gene lost 3 bases and the J gene lost 4 bases, with 11 bases spanning the gap. Germline V lookup: CDR1 SEHNR, CDR2 FQNEAQ (reference sequence). This CDR3 has 14 residues. In DNA form, the CDR3 reads TGTGCCAGCAGCTTTACCACTAGTTCAGATACGCAGTATTTT. As protein: CASSFTTSSDTQYF.

By frequency in the sample, this clone is medium-sized. The gene calls are TRBV4-1 and TRBJ2-7; 7 bases line up with TRBD1. This CDR3 contains 16 residues. Per germline, CDR1 MGHRA and CDR2 YSYEKL. The ends lost 3 bases at V and 2 bases at J; junction bases unmatched: 10. Here the CDR3 reads CASSQDLRGQTYEQYF. For the CDR3, the DNA is TGCGCCAGCAGCCAGGACTTACGGGGACAGACCTACGAGCAGTACTTC.

V usage is TRBV2 and J usage is TRBJ1-3; TRBD1 is a possible D gene (5 bases). Per germline, CDR1 SNHLY and CDR2 FYNNEI. The CDR3 length is 13 residues. With 9 bases removed from V and 2 bases from J, the gap between germline ends came to 11 bases. CDR3 region: CASAKGPGNTIYF. In DNA, the CDR3 is TGTGCCAGTGCGAAGGGGCCTGGAAACACCATATATTTT.

This clone was observed at least ten times. This chain uses TRBV5-5 with TRBJ2-4; TRBD1 is a possible D gene (6 bases). V gave up 3 bases and J gave up 8 bases, with 15 bases separating them. Germline CDR1 SGHKS, CDR2 YYEKEE (reference sequence). The CDR3 spans 14 residues. CDR3 bases: TGTGCCAGCAGCTCTGGCCTGGGGGCGGACATTCAGTACTTC. Protein product: CASSSGLGADIQYF. The variable domain in full, with the rest retrieved from reference TRBV5-5 and TRBJ2-4, is DAGVTQSPTHLIKTRGQQVTLRCSPISGHKSVSWYQQVLGQGPQFIFQYYEKEERGRGNFPDRFSARQFPNYSSELNVNALLLGDSALYLCASSSGLGADIQYFGAGTRLSVL.

The chain employs TRBV10-3 and TRBJ2-7; maybe TRBD1 (6 bases). V was cut by 0 bases and J by 5 bases, with 23 bases left in between. The length of the CDR3 is 18 residues. Germline-derived CDR1 and CDR2 are ENHRY and SYGVKD. This CDR3 reads CAISESRGWGIAADEQYF. The CDR3 DNA reads as TGTGCCATCAGTGAGTCGAGGGGGTGGGGGATCGCCGCCGACGAGCAGTACTTC.

The CDR3: CAWRGQGSTGNTIYF. CDR3 DNA sequence: TGTGCCTGGAGGGGACAGGGAAGCACTGGAAACACCATATATTTT. This rearrangement joins TRBV30 to TRBJ1-3; 9 bases match TRBD1. This CDR3 has 15 amino acids. CDR1 and CDR2 (germline): GTSNPN, SVGIG (reference sequence). The ends lost 3 bases at V and 2 bases at J; junction bases unmatched: 5.